A selection of T cell receptor beta chains follows, all from one sample in a study of CD8 T cells in ankylosing spondylitis. TCRdb re-called the 5' RACE reads with MiXCR, one entry per CDR3 protein. The data show some 840,000 distinct CDR3 sequences, about 12% seen once. The sequenced sample consisted of blood, either unsorted or a sorted T cell fraction (not recorded which). Receptor source: a male donor with ankylosing spondylitis. CDR3s include the opening cysteine and the closing phenylalanine or tryptophan. The order of the fields is CDR3 DNA, CDR3 protein, V gene, D gene, clone size, J gene. A D gene is named only where the DNA matches it firmly. Clone size is not always given. Where it is, it says once, few, many or a class for expanded clones.

cdr3_nt: TGCAGTGCCTACAGGGGGGAAGAGACCCAGTACTTC
cdr3_aa: CSAYRGEETQYF
v_call: TRBV20-1
d_call: TRBD1
clone_size: -
j_call: TRBJ2-5

cdr3_nt: TGCAGCGTTTACCTAGCGGGAGGGCCCCGGGTAGAGCAGTACTTC
cdr3_aa: CSVYLAGGPRVEQYF
v_call: TRBV29-1
d_call: TRBD2
clone_size: -
j_call: TRBJ2-7

cdr3_nt: TGCGCCAGCAGCCAAGATCTGGGGGGCAGGGGGACGAGGGATACGCAGTATTTT
cdr3_aa: CASSQDLGGRGTRDTQYF
v_call: TRBV4-3
d_call: -
clone_size: few
j_call: TRBJ2-3

cdr3_nt: TGTGCCATCAGTGAAGGTGAAACTGAAGCTTTCTTT
cdr3_aa: CAISEGETEAFF
v_call: TRBV10-3
d_call: -
clone_size: many
j_call: TRBJ1-1

cdr3_nt: TGCAGTGGCCGCCTAGGGAAAGAGACCCAGTACTTC
cdr3_aa: CSGRLGKETQYF
v_call: TRBV20-1
d_call: -
clone_size: many
j_call: TRBJ2-5

cdr3_nt: TGTGCCAGCAGTATTAGTCACGCGCAGTATTTT
cdr3_aa: CASSISHAQYF
v_call: TRBV12-3/TRBV12-4
d_call: -
clone_size: -
j_call: TRBJ2-3

cdr3_nt: TGTGCCAGCAGTTTAGGCGGTCAGGGCAATCAGCCCCAGCATTTT
cdr3_aa: CASSLGGQGNQPQHF
v_call: TRBV5-1
d_call: -
clone_size: many
j_call: TRBJ1-5

cdr3_nt: TGTGCCAGCAGCCCGACAGGTTTCGAATACGAGCAGTACTTC
cdr3_aa: CASSPTGFEYEQYF
v_call: TRBV3-1
d_call: -
clone_size: -
j_call: TRBJ2-7

cdr3_nt: TGCAGCGCCATGGGACTAGCTTCAGAGTTATCCTACGAGCAGTACTTC
cdr3_aa: CSAMGLASELSYEQYF
v_call: TRBV29-1
d_call: TRBD2
clone_size: few
j_call: TRBJ2-7

cdr3_nt: TGTGCCAGTACCCAGTGGGCGAGGGGGAATCAGCCCCAGCATTTT
cdr3_aa: CASTQWARGNQPQHF
v_call: TRBV19
d_call: -
clone_size: few
j_call: TRBJ1-5

cdr3_nt: TGTGCCAGCCGACTTGGGGAGGACACTGAAGCTTTCTTT
cdr3_aa: CASRLGEDTEAFF
v_call: TRBV6-1
d_call: -
clone_size: -
j_call: TRBJ1-1

cdr3_nt: TGTGCCAGCAGCCAAGAACTGACTAGGGCAGATACGCAGTATTTT
cdr3_aa: CASSQELTRADTQYF
v_call: TRBV4-2
d_call: -
clone_size: few
j_call: TRBJ2-3

cdr3_nt: TGCGCCAGCAGCCTGGACGGTCTAATGATCGGATCCTACAATGAGCAGTTCTTC
cdr3_aa: CASSLDGLMIGSYNEQFF
v_call: TRBV4-3
d_call: -
clone_size: -
j_call: TRBJ2-1

cdr3_nt: TGCGCCAGCAGCTTGGTGTCAGGGCTGAACACTGAAGCTTTCTTT
cdr3_aa: CASSLVSGLNTEAFF
v_call: TRBV5-1
d_call: -
clone_size: -
j_call: TRBJ1-1

cdr3_nt: TGTGCCAGCAGCTTAGTTTATGCAGGGATGGCTAGCGGGACTGCGAACACCGGGGAGCTGTTTTTT
cdr3_aa: CASSLVYAGMASGTANTGELFF
v_call: TRBV11-3
d_call: TRBD2
clone_size: few
j_call: TRBJ2-2

cdr3_nt: TGTGCCAGCAGCATCCACCCCCGCCCCGTGGCAGATACGCAGTATTTT
cdr3_aa: CASSIHPRPVADTQYF
v_call: TRBV21-1
d_call: -
clone_size: few
j_call: TRBJ2-3

cdr3_nt: TGCAGCGTCGACCGGGACAGGGGGGGCTATGGCTACACCTTC
cdr3_aa: CSVDRDRGGYGYTF
v_call: TRBV29-1
d_call: TRBD1
clone_size: -
j_call: TRBJ1-2

cdr3_nt: TGTGCCAGCAGCTTAGCCCCACTAGCGGGGGGCTTCTACGAGCAGTACTTC
cdr3_aa: CASSLAPLAGGFYEQYF
v_call: TRBV7-2
d_call: TRBD2
clone_size: -
j_call: TRBJ2-7

cdr3_nt: TGCGCCAGCAGTTCGGCCACCCATCGAACAGATACGCAGTATTTT
cdr3_aa: CASSSATHRTDTQYF
v_call: TRBV5-1
d_call: -
clone_size: few
j_call: TRBJ2-3

cdr3_nt: TGCAGTGCCAGAGAGTTGGGGGGGAAACTGTTTTTT
cdr3_aa: CSARELGGKLFF
v_call: TRBV20-1
d_call: -
clone_size: few
j_call: TRBJ1-4

cdr3_nt: TGCAGTGCTACGGACAGTAACTATGGCTACACCTTC
cdr3_aa: CSATDSNYGYTF
v_call: TRBV20-1
d_call: -
clone_size: -
j_call: TRBJ1-2

cdr3_nt: TGCAGCGGACTTAGGGAGACCCAGTACTTC
cdr3_aa: CSGLRETQYF
v_call: TRBV29-1
d_call: -
clone_size: many
j_call: TRBJ2-5

cdr3_nt: TGCGCCAGCAGCTGGGGGGGCAGGGGAGACATGAACACTGAAGCTTTCTTT
cdr3_aa: CASSWGGRGDMNTEAFF
v_call: TRBV5-1
d_call: -
clone_size: -
j_call: TRBJ1-1

cdr3_nt: TGCAGTGTCAGACAAGGGGGCTTTGACGATGAGCAGTTCTTC
cdr3_aa: CSVRQGGFDDEQFF
v_call: TRBV20-1
d_call: TRBD1
clone_size: many
j_call: TRBJ2-1

cdr3_nt: TGTGCCAGCAGCCCAAGAGGGGGGGTAGAAGGAAACACCATATATTTT
cdr3_aa: CASSPRGGVEGNTIYF
v_call: TRBV21-1
d_call: -
clone_size: few
j_call: TRBJ1-3

cdr3_nt: TGTGCCAGCAGTGAGGTCAGCACGAACACTGAAGCTTTCTTT
cdr3_aa: CASSEVSTNTEAFF
v_call: TRBV2
d_call: -
clone_size: -
j_call: TRBJ1-1

cdr3_nt: TGTGCCAGCAGCCGTGGTTGGGGAGACAATGAGCAGTTCTTC
cdr3_aa: CASSRGWGDNEQFF
v_call: TRBV5-5
d_call: -
clone_size: -
j_call: TRBJ2-1

cdr3_nt: TGTGCCAGCAGCTTAAGCTCGGGAGGGCCTCAGCAGTACTTC
cdr3_aa: CASSLSSGGPQQYF
v_call: TRBV11-1
d_call: TRBD2
clone_size: -
j_call: TRBJ2-7

cdr3_nt: TGTGCCAGCAGCGAAACGGGGATAGCGGGAACTTACGAGCAGTACTTC
cdr3_aa: CASSETGIAGTYEQYF
v_call: TRBV2
d_call: TRBD2
clone_size: -
j_call: TRBJ2-7

cdr3_nt: TGCAGTGCTAGTGGGACTAGCGGGGGCGTGGGGTACGAGCAGTACTTC
cdr3_aa: CSASGTSGGVGYEQYF
v_call: TRBV20-1
d_call: TRBD2
clone_size: -
j_call: TRBJ2-7

cdr3_nt: TGTGCCAGCAGCCTTTATCTAAGGACAGGGAATGGCTACACCTTC
cdr3_aa: CASSLYLRTGNGYTF
v_call: TRBV7-9
d_call: TRBD1
clone_size: many
j_call: TRBJ1-2

cdr3_nt: TGTGCCAGCAGTGGGACTAATAACTATGGCTACACCTTC
cdr3_aa: CASSGTNNYGYTF
v_call: TRBV28
d_call: -
clone_size: -
j_call: TRBJ1-2

cdr3_nt: TGTGCCATCAGTGCGACTAGCGGGAGGGTCAATGAGCAGTTCTTC
cdr3_aa: CAISATSGRVNEQFF
v_call: TRBV10-3
d_call: TRBD2
clone_size: few
j_call: TRBJ2-1

cdr3_nt: TGCAGTGCCCAAGCGGGGGGGCCACACAATGAGCAGTTCTTC
cdr3_aa: CSAQAGGPHNEQFF
v_call: TRBV20-1
d_call: TRBD2
clone_size: few
j_call: TRBJ2-1

cdr3_nt: TGTGCCAGCAGCTCCCCGCACCTTGGGGCCACAGATACGCAGTATTTT
cdr3_aa: CASSSPHLGATDTQYF
v_call: TRBV11-3
d_call: -
clone_size: few
j_call: TRBJ2-3

cdr3_nt: TGTGCCAGCAGCCCATGGCGGGAAGGACCCTACGAGCAGTACTTC
cdr3_aa: CASSPWREGPYEQYF
v_call: TRBV7-2
d_call: -
clone_size: few
j_call: TRBJ2-7

cdr3_nt: TGTGCCAGCAGTTGGCAAGAGACCCAGTACTTC
cdr3_aa: CASSWQETQYF
v_call: TRBV6-2/TRBV6-3
d_call: -
clone_size: many
j_call: TRBJ2-5

cdr3_nt: TGTGCCAGCATCCAGTTACGGACTAGCAGAGAGACCCAGTACTTC
cdr3_aa: CASIQLRTSRETQYF
v_call: TRBV6-1
d_call: TRBD2
clone_size: -
j_call: TRBJ2-5

cdr3_nt: TGTGCCAGCGGCGGACAGGGCTTGCCAGATACGCAGTATTTT
cdr3_aa: CASGGQGLPDTQYF
v_call: TRBV7-2
d_call: TRBD1
clone_size: few
j_call: TRBJ2-3

cdr3_nt: TGTGCCAGCAGCAAAAACGAACTAGCGGGAGTTTCAGAGACCCAGTACTTC
cdr3_aa: CASSKNELAGVSETQYF
v_call: TRBV21-1
d_call: -
clone_size: -
j_call: TRBJ2-5

cdr3_nt: TGTGCCAGCAGTTCCGACGACGGAAACATTCAGTACTTC
cdr3_aa: CASSSDDGNIQYF
v_call: TRBV6-5
d_call: -
clone_size: -
j_call: TRBJ2-4

cdr3_nt: TGCAGTGCGGGAGAAGCACTAGCGGGGCATTATGAGCAGTTCTTC
cdr3_aa: CSAGEALAGHYEQFF
v_call: TRBV20-1
d_call: TRBD2
clone_size: few
j_call: TRBJ2-1

cdr3_nt: TGTGCCAGCACTACCCCCCGGGACAGCCTGAACACTGAAGCTTTCTTT
cdr3_aa: CASTTPRDSLNTEAFF
v_call: TRBV12-3/TRBV12-4
d_call: TRBD1
clone_size: many
j_call: TRBJ1-1

cdr3_nt: TGCGCCAGCAGCTTGAACAGGGGGCGGGACGAGCAGTACTTC
cdr3_aa: CASSLNRGRDEQYF
v_call: TRBV5-1
d_call: TRBD1
clone_size: -
j_call: TRBJ2-7

cdr3_nt: TGTGCCAGCAGTCTTAGCTGGGGTCATCATGAGCAGTTCTTC
cdr3_aa: CASSLSWGHHEQFF
v_call: TRBV7-3
d_call: -
clone_size: -
j_call: TRBJ2-1

cdr3_nt: TGCAGTGCTAAGCCGGGGAATAGCAATCAGCCCCAGCATTTT
cdr3_aa: CSAKPGNSNQPQHF
v_call: TRBV20-1
d_call: -
clone_size: few
j_call: TRBJ1-5

cdr3_nt: TGTGCCAGCACGCCCTCCTTCGGGACAGGGCTCAAACTGTTTTTT
cdr3_aa: CASTPSFGTGLKLFF
v_call: TRBV6-1
d_call: TRBD1
clone_size: -
j_call: TRBJ1-4

cdr3_nt: TGTGCCAGCTCAGGACTAGCGGGAGGGCAAGGTGAGCAGTTCTTC
cdr3_aa: CASSGLAGGQGEQFF
v_call: TRBV7-2
d_call: TRBD2
clone_size: few
j_call: TRBJ2-1

cdr3_nt: TGTGCCAGCAGTCTCCAAGCGGCTAATGAAAAACTGTTTTTT
cdr3_aa: CASSLQAANEKLFF
v_call: TRBV6-1
d_call: -
clone_size: few
j_call: TRBJ1-4

cdr3_nt: TGTGCCAGCAGCCCCGTGGAGTCTTTCACCTATGGCTACACCTTC
cdr3_aa: CASSPVESFTYGYTF
v_call: TRBV7-9
d_call: -
clone_size: -
j_call: TRBJ1-2

cdr3_nt: TGTGCCAGCAGCTTTGGAGGTCAGAGCTCCTACGAGCAGTACTTC
cdr3_aa: CASSFGGQSSYEQYF
v_call: TRBV5-6
d_call: -
clone_size: -
j_call: TRBJ2-7

cdr3_nt: TGCAGTGCTAATTACCTAGGTGGGAACACTGAAGCTTTCTTT
cdr3_aa: CSANYLGGNTEAFF
v_call: TRBV20-1
d_call: -
clone_size: -
j_call: TRBJ1-1